This passage covers 20 T cell receptor beta chains from one sample sequenced in a study of technical replicates of blood from a few donors. Profiling relied on immunoSEQ multiplex PCR, and the TCRdb table lists in-frame clones only, not all of them. The sample yields about 76,000 clones, 94% seen once. Sequencing used T cells isolated from PBMCs. The origin of the receptors is a human donor in good health.

This clone was seen a single time. The chain links TRBV29-1 to TRBJ2-1; TRBD2 matches at 8 bases. Per germline, CDR1 SQVTM and CDR2 ANQGSEA. V shed 8 bases, J shed 7 bases, and the junction held 13 bases outside the gene matches. This CDR3 has 14 residues. CDR3 in amino acids: CSSGLGLAANEQFF. CDR3 DNA: TGCAGCTCAGGATTAGGACTAGCAGCGAATGAGCAGTTCTTC.

The table lists this clone with a few counts. V is TRBV2 and J is TRBJ1-2, with a weak D call TRBD1 (5 bases). Germline lookup yields CDR1 SNHLY and CDR2 FYNNEI. The CDR3 runs 13 residues. The V end lost 7 bases, the J end lost 8 bases, and 17 bases lay between the germline ends. This chain's CDR3 is CASTGGRGNGYTF. As DNA, the CDR3 is TGTGCCAGCACCGGGGGTAGAGGGAACGGCTACACCTTC.

This clone showed up just once. The V gene is TRBV9, the J gene TRBJ1-2, with TRBD1 matching 7 bases. Trimming took 0 bases from V and 5 from J; bases not matched to a gene: 7. Germline-derived CDR1 and CDR2 are SGDLS and YYNGEE. This CDR3 has 15 residues. The CDR3 here is CASSVGTGTDYGYTF. The CDR3, as DNA: TGTGCCAGCAGCGTAGGAACCGGGACAGATTATGGCTACACCTTC.

This clone was seen only once. This chain links TRBV6-5 with TRBJ1-1; possible D gene TRBD1, 5 bases. The CDR3 contains 15 residues. The V end was cut by 6 bases, the J end by 0 bases, with 14 bases between. Germline V gives CDR1 MNHEY, CDR2 SVGAGI. CDR3 DNA sequence: TGTGCCAGCAGGCTTGTTGGGGCTCTGAACACTGAAGCTTTCTTT. Translating it yields CASRLVGALNTEAFF.

The V call is TRBV10-2, the J call TRBJ2-7, with unresolved D. Germline CDR1 and CDR2: WSHSY and SAAADI. Trimming pared 3 bases from V and 1 base from J, leaving 13 bases between. The CDR3 covers 15 residues. The CDR3 protein is CASSELFNGSYEQYF. The CDR3 DNA reads TGCGCCAGCAGTGAATTATTCAACGGTTCCTACGAGCAGTACTTC.

This clone has just one count. The chain links TRBV19 to TRBJ2-5; 10 bases are shared with TRBD2. Germline CDR1 LNHDA, CDR2 SQIVND (reference sequence). The CDR3 has 15 amino acids. J was trimmed by 2 bases and V by 3 bases; bases with no gene match: 3. This chain's CDR3 is CASSIAAGGQETQYF. CDR3 coding DNA: TGTGCCAGTAGTATTGCAGCGGGAGGGCAAGAGACCCAGTACTTC.

CDR3 in DNA: TGTGCCAGCAGTGGACCGGGACAGGCTTCCACTGAAGCTTTCTTT. It yields the protein CASSGPGQASTEAFF. The chain combines TRBV6-5 with TRBJ1-1; 8 bases are shared with TRBD1. This CDR3 comprises 15 residues. CDR1 and CDR2 from the germline V gene are MNHEY and SVGAGI. The J segment lost 4 bases and the V segment lost 5 bases, leaving 9 bases of the junction unmatched.

By share of the sample, this clone is medium-sized (0.01 to 0.1%). The chain joins TRBV5-1 to TRBJ1-1; D is unresolved. The CDR3 runs 14 residues. The germline gives CDR1 SGHRS, CDR2 YFSETQ. Trimming stripped 0 bases from V and 5 bases from J, with 11 bases between. The CDR3 sequence is CASSLEAAETEAFF. CDR3 in DNA: TGCGCCAGCAGCTTGGAAGCCGCTGAGACTGAAGCTTTCTTT.

The V call is TRBV7-2, the J call TRBJ2-5, with 8 bases that match TRBD2. J gave up 4 bases and V 1 base, and 5 bases lay outside the gene matches. The CDR3 covers 15 residues. From germline, CDR1 is SGHTA and CDR2 FQGNSA. CDR3 amino acids: CASSLGAGVRETQYF. The CDR3 DNA reads TGTGCCAGCAGCTTAGGAGCGGGAGTGAGAGAGACCCAGTACTTC.

V gene TRBV9 combines with J gene TRBJ2-3; 9 positions match TRBD2. V dropped 4 bases and J dropped 0; count of bases not matched to a gene: 6. The CDR3 covers 16 residues. The germline V gene has CDR1 SGDLS and CDR2 YYNGEE. Here the CDR3 reads CASSIRTSESTDTQYF. CDR3 nucleotides: TGTGCCAGCAGCATTCGGACTAGCGAAAGCACAGATACGCAGTATTTT.

The gene calls are TRBV29-1 and TRBJ2-6, with D possibly being TRBD1 (6 bases). Trimming shortened V by 7 bases and J by 0 bases, and 10 bases separated the two germline ends. The germline V gene has CDR1 SQVTM and CDR2 ANQGSEA. CDR3 size: 14 residues. The CDR3 region is CSATGHSGANVLTF. CDR3 bases: TGCAGCGCGACAGGACACTCTGGGGCCAACGTCCTGACTTTC.

The V and J genes are TRBV19 and TRBJ2-1; D might be TRBD1 (5 bases). The V and J ends lost 6 bases and 2 bases respectively, with 17 bases between them. This CDR3 has 16 residues. Germline V gene lookup returns CDR1 LNHDA and CDR2 SQIVND (reference sequence). CDR3 sequence: CASRPTRAFAYNEQFF. CDR3 sequence (DNA): TGTGCCAGTAGACCGACCAGGGCATTTGCCTACAATGAGCAGTTCTTC.

The rearrangement links TRBV5-6 to TRBJ1-1; D is ambiguous. CDR3 length equals 13 residues. The germline CDR1 and CDR2 sequences are SGHDT and YYEEEE. V lost 0 bases and J lost 5, with 8 bases in between. The CDR3 coding sequence is TGTGCCAGCAGCTTGGCGGGTTGGACTGAAGCTTTCTTT. Protein product: CASSLAGWTEAFF. The entire variable domain, with the rest obtained from reference TRBV5-6 and TRBJ1-1, is as follows: DAGVTQSPTHLIKTRGQQVTLRCSPKSGHDTVSWYQQALGQGPQFIFQYYEEEERQRGNFPDRFSGHQFPNYSSELNVNALLLGDSALYLCASSLAGWTEAFFGQGTRLTVV.

To note about this clone: The same CDR3 also results from other DNA sequences found in this sample. The chain has TRBV30 and TRBJ1-1; D call uncertain. Germline V CDR1 and CDR2: GTSNPN, SVGIG (reference sequence). Trimming pared 0 bases from V and 4 bases from J, leaving 6 bases between. CDR3 length equals 12 residues. Written as DNA, the CDR3 is TGTGCCTGGAGTGTTGGAGGCACTGAAGCTTTCTTT. Amino acid sequence: CAWSVGGTEAFF. Full variable domain (remainder filled in from reference TRBV30 and TRBJ1-1): SQTIHQWPATLVQPVGSPLSLECTVEGTSNPNLYWYRQAAGRGLQLLFYSVGIGQISSEVPQNLSASRPQDRQFILSSKKLLLSDSGFYLCAWSVGGTEAFFGQGTRLTVV.

The chain joins TRBV10-3 to TRBJ2-2, with D maybe TRBD2 (5 bases). V lost 3 bases to trimming and J lost 0 bases, with 11 bases between them. This CDR3 region has 16 residues. Germline CDR1 and CDR2: ENHRY and SYGVKD. The DNA for the CDR3 is TGTGCCATCAGTGACTGGACTGACGCGAACACCGGGGAGCTGTTTTTT. Residues: CAISDWTDANTGELFF.

The chain recombines TRBV6-5 with TRBJ2-2, with 8 bases matching TRBD2. The germline V gene encodes CDR1 MNHEY and CDR2 SVGAGI. V trimming: 10 bases; J trimming: 4 bases; junction bases outside the gene matches: 2. CDR3 length: 12 amino acids. CDR3 protein: CATAGATGELFF. CDR3 sequence (DNA): TGTGCCACAGCGGGAGCCACCGGGGAGCTGTTTTTT.

This clone was counted between two and nine times. This chain links TRBV2 with TRBJ2-1, with D perhaps TRBD2 (6 bases). The V and J ends lost 5 bases and 5 bases respectively, with 16 bases between them. CDR1 and CDR2 from the germline V gene are SNHLY and FYNNEI. This CDR3 contains 15 residues. CDR3 amino acids: CASSHGLGGDNEQFF. In DNA form, the CDR3 reads TGTGCCAGCAGTCATGGATTAGGCGGGGACAATGAGCAGTTCTTC. The complete variable domain, with remaining parts taken from reference TRBV2 and TRBJ2-1, reads EPEVTQTPSHQVTQMGQEVILRCVPISNHLYFYWYRQILGQKVEFLVSFYNNEISEKSEIFDDQFSVERPDGSNFTLKIRSTKLEDSAMYFCASSHGLGGDNEQFFGPGTRLTVL.

The chain joins TRBV9 to TRBJ2-1; D is perhaps TRBD2 (5 bases). Germline-derived CDR1 and CDR2 are SGDLS and YYNGEE. CDR3 length: 19 residues. V was trimmed by 0 bases and J by 8 bases, leaving 27 bases between them. The CDR3, as DNA: TGTGCCAGCAGCGTAGCAAGAAACCCCCGGGGATCCGGGATCCATGAGCAGTTCTTC. Its translation is CASSVARNPRGSGIHEQFF.

The V and J genes are TRBV10-3 and TRBJ2-1; D perhaps matches TRBD1 (6 bases). This CDR3 spans 14 amino acids. The ends were cut back, 8 bases at V and 0 bases at J, with 11 bases in the middle. Germline values: CDR1 ENHRY, CDR2 SYGVKD. The CDR3 here is CAIGGVSSYNEQFF. The CDR3 coding sequence is TGTGCCATCGGGGGCGTGAGCTCCTACAATGAGCAGTTCTTC.

The chain is built from TRBV28 and TRBJ1-3; 7 nucleotides agree with TRBD1. CDR1 is MDHEN and CDR2 is SYDVKM in the germline V gene. The ends lost 1 base at V and 2 bases at J; junction bases unmatched: 8. The CDR3 length is 17 residues. Here the CDR3 DNA reads TGTGCCAGCAGTTTATATGGACAGGCCGAACCTGGAAACACCATATATTTT. Residues: CASSLYGQAEPGNTIYF. The entire variable domain, with the rest obtained from reference TRBV28 and TRBJ1-3, is as follows: DVKVTQSSRYLVKRTGEKVFLECVQDMDHENMFWYRQDPGLGLRLIYFSYDVKMKEKGDIPEGYSVSREKKERFSLILESASTNQTSMYLCASSLYGQAEPGNTIYFGEGSWLTVV.